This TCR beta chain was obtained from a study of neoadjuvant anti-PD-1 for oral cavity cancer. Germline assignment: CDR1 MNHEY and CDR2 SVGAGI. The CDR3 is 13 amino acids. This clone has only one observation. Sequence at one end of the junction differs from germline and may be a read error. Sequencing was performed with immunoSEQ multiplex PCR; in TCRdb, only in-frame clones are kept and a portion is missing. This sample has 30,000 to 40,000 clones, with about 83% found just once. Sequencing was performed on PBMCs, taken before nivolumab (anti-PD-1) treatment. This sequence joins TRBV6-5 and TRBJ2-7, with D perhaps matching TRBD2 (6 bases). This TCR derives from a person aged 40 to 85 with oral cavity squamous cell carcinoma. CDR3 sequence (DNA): TGTGCCAGCAGTTCCCACGAGGCGGGGAATTGGCACTTC. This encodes CASSSHEAGNWHF.